The 19 T cell receptor beta chains listed next were all sequenced from one sample in a study of T cell repertoires in cytomegalovirus infection. TCRdb called the reads again in MiXCR, with one record for every CDR3 protein. The sample contains fewer than 400,000 distinct CDR3 sequences, around 18% of which appear only once. The sample was PBMCs. The receptors shown here come from a human donor in good health (CMV status not recorded). Some clones in this sample may be carry-over from other donors' samples.

This clonotype was counted many times. The chain has TRBV4-1 and TRBJ1-6; D is unresolved. The V end was cut by 1 base, the J end by 0 bases, with 1 base between. The CDR3 length is 14 residues. Germline V gene data show CDR1 as MGHRA and CDR2 as YSYEKL. The CDR3, as DNA: TGCGCCAGCAGCCAAGCCTCCTATAATTCACCCCTCCACTTT. As protein: CASSQASYNSPLHF.

CDR3 nucleotides: TGTGCCAGCCGCCTCTGGGGGTCAGATACGCAGTATTTT. It translates to CASRLWGSDTQYF. This sequence joins TRBV2 and TRBJ2-3, with D tentatively TRBD1 or TRBD2 (5 bases each). Germline V lookup: CDR1 SNHLY, CDR2 FYNNEI. Deletions cut 8 bases from V and 4 bases from J, with 13 bases between. CDR3 length: 13 residues.

The gene calls are TRBV12-3 or TRBV12-4 and TRBJ1-1; weak D call: TRBD1 (6 bases). There are 14 residues in the CDR3. Trimming shortened V by 4 bases and J by 4 bases, and 13 bases separated the two germline ends. The CDR3 sequence is CASSSRGRSTEAFF. CDR3 nucleotides: TGTGCCAGCAGTTCTCGGGGGCGAAGCACTGAAGCTTTCTTT.

The chain combines TRBV20-1 with TRBJ2-5; 9 bases are shared with TRBD2. Germline trimming cut 6 bases from V and 7 bases from J; bases unmatched to any gene: 12. The CDR3 consists of 14 residues. Per the germline V gene, CDR1 is DFQATT and CDR2 is SNEGSKA (reference sequence). CDR3 protein: CSAGTSQTVGTQYF. The DNA for the CDR3 is TGCAGTGCCGGGACTAGCCAGACGGTCGGGACCCAGTACTTC.

This chain connects TRBV20-1 to TRBJ2-5; 11 bases agree with TRBD2. This CDR3 comprises 14 residues. Germline CDR1 is DFQATT and CDR2 is SNEGSKA (reference sequence). The V gene end was trimmed by 5 bases and the J gene end by 5 bases; junction bases not matched to a gene: 7. In DNA, the CDR3 is TGCAGTGCTCTGGAGACTAGCGGGATGGAGACCCAGTACTTC. This translates into CSALETSGMETQYF.

This clonotype was seen a handful of times. This chain links TRBV4-2 with TRBJ1-5; 7 positions agree with TRBD1. V lost 0 bases to trimming and J lost 0 bases; unmatched junction nucleotides: 5. CDR3 length equals 17 residues. Germline loops: CDR1 LGHNA, CDR2 YNFKEQ. CDR3 sequence: CASSQDGTVYSNQPQHF. The DNA for the CDR3 is TGTGCCAGCAGCCAAGACGGGACAGTCTATAGCAATCAGCCCCAGCATTTT.

This clonotype has at least ten counts. The rearrangement uses TRBV6-2 or TRBV6-3 and TRBJ1-2; 7 nucleotides align to TRBD1. Trimming removed 6 bases from V and 4 bases from J; junction bases left unmatched: 5. The CDR3 totals 13 residues. Germline-derived CDR1 and CDR2 are MNHEY and SVGEGT. The CDR3 region is CASSQGQSYGYTF. The CDR3 DNA follows: TGTGCCAGCAGCCAGGGACAGTCCTATGGCTACACCTTC.

This clonotype was recorded many times. V and J are TRBV7-9 and TRBJ1-5; 9 bases fit TRBD1. This CDR3 spans 14 amino acids. Per germline, CDR1 SEHNR and CDR2 FQNEAQ (reference sequence). V dropped 5 bases and J dropped 4; count of bases not matched to a gene: 3. In DNA form, the CDR3 reads TGTGCCAGCAGCAAGGGACAGGGAAATCAGCCCCAGCATTTT. Its protein is CASSKGQGNQPQHF. Full variable domain (remainder filled in from reference TRBV7-9 and TRBJ1-5): DTGVSQNPRHKITKRGQNVTFRCDPISEHNRLYWYRQTLGQGPEFLTYFQNEAQLEKSRLLSDRFSAERPKGSFSTLEIQRTEQGDSAMYLCASSKGQGNQPQHFGDGTRLSIL.

This clonotype was counted a few times. The rearrangement uses TRBV30 and TRBJ1-5; TRBD1 is a possible D gene (6 bases). Germline CDR1 GTSNPN, CDR2 SVGIG (reference sequence). The CDR3 extends over 12 amino acids. Trimming took 7 bases from V and 6 from J, leaving 13 bases between them. As DNA, the CDR3 is TGTGCCTTTCAGACAGGCCCTCAGCCCCAGCATTTT. This sequence encodes CAFQTGPQPQHF.

The rearrangement links TRBV4-1 to TRBJ2-1; 8 bases agree with TRBD1. Trimming took 0 bases from V and 4 from J; bases not matched to a gene: 5. The CDR3 spans 16 residues. CDR1 is MGHRA, CDR2 YSYEKL, per germline. The CDR3 DNA is TGCGCCAGCAGCCAAGATAGACAGGGGCCATACAATGAGCAGTTCTTC. Translation gives CASSQDRQGPYNEQFF.

This clonotype was observed a few times. The rearrangement uses TRBV6-2 or TRBV6-3 and TRBJ1-1; D not resolved. V gave up 0 bases and J gave up 0 bases, with 8 bases separating them. This CDR3 region has 15 residues. CDR1 and CDR2 (germline): MNHEY, SVGEGT. CDR3 DNA: TGTGCCAGCAGTTACTCGATACGGGTGAACACTGAAGCTTTCTTT. Amino acids: CASSYSIRVNTEAFF.

V is TRBV3-1 and J is TRBJ2-1, with TRBD2 matching over 8 bases. The CDR3 consists of 15 residues. Germline V CDR1 and CDR2: LGHDT, YNNKEL (reference sequence). Trimming at V came to 4 bases and at J to 2 bases, leaving 4 bases not matched to a gene. The CDR3 DNA is TGTGCCAGCAGCCCAGCGGGACTAGCCTACAATGAGCAGTTCTTC. Protein sequence: CASSPAGLAYNEQFF.

This clonotype occurred many times. The chain carries TRBV7-9 and TRBJ2-1, with D maybe TRBD2 (5 bases). The CDR3 totals 13 residues. CDR1 and CDR2 from the germline V gene are SEHNR and FQNEAQ (reference sequence). V dropped 8 bases and J dropped 3 bases, with 11 bases sitting between them. The CDR3, as DNA: TGTGCCAGCCTGAGGGTCAGCTACAATGAGCAGTTCTTC. Translated: CASLRVSYNEQFF.

This clonotype was seen ten or more times. The chain joins TRBV12-3 or TRBV12-4 to TRBJ2-3; D unclear. This CDR3 region has 14 residues. V lost 5 bases and J lost 5, with 14 bases in between. The CDR3: CASSPRSVLDTQYF. The CDR3 region has the DNA TGTGCCAGCAGTCCCCGTTCAGTTTTAGATACGCAGTATTTT.

As to this clonotype: Since a much larger clone is just one base distant, this may be a read error. This sequence joins TRBV19 and TRBJ2-7; D may be TRBD2 (5 bases). The CDR3 contains 12 residues. Germline CDR1 is LNHDA and CDR2 is SQIVND (reference sequence). The CDR3 sequence is CASSNRGGERYF. CDR3 DNA: TGTGCCAGTAGTAATCGAGGAGGCGAGCGGTACTTC.

This clonotype was seen at least ten times. This sequence joins TRBV12-3 or TRBV12-4 and TRBJ2-1, with unresolved D. Deletions cut 5 bases from V and 0 bases from J, with 14 bases between. The CDR3 covers 16 residues. The CDR3 sequence is CASSLFGQSSYNEQFF. CDR3 nucleotide sequence: TGTGCCAGCAGTCTCTTCGGTCAGAGCTCCTACAATGAGCAGTTCTTC.

This clonotype was seen repeatedly, ten times or more. The chain uses TRBV7-2 and TRBJ1-2; no clear D. V was shortened by 4 bases and J by 4 bases, with 10 bases between the two germline ends. The CDR3 covers 13 residues. The germline V gene has CDR1 SGHTA and CDR2 FQGNSA. In DNA form, the CDR3 reads TGTGCCAGCAGCTCCCTCGGATTCTATGGCTACACCTTC. It yields the protein CASSSLGFYGYTF.

The rearrangement uses TRBV6-2 or TRBV6-3 and TRBJ2-3, with D perhaps TRBD1 or TRBD2 (5 bases each). Germline assignment: CDR1 MNHEY and CDR2 SVGEGT. With 10 bases removed from V and 6 bases from J, the gap between germline ends came to 35 bases. This CDR3 has 19 amino acids. The CDR3 bases are TGTGCCACCGCACCGGGACCCAGGCAAGGCCTGAGTGGGCACGATACGCAGTATTTT. It translates to CATAPGPRQGLSGHDTQYF.

There are many counts of this clonotype. The CDR3 reads CATSDPTPHREYASGANVLTF. CDR3 sequence (DNA): TGTGCCACCAGTGACCCCACCCCACACAGGGAATATGCCTCTGGGGCCAACGTCCTGACTTTC. The chain couples TRBV24-1 to TRBJ2-6, with D perhaps matching TRBD1 (6 bases). Germline loops: CDR1 KGHDR, CDR2 SFDVKD. This CDR3 contains 21 residues. Deletions cut 4 bases from V and 0 bases from J, with 24 bases between.